What follows describes a single T cell receptor beta chain. These data come from a study of blood T cell repertoires in COVID-19. Study-level information: Nucleic acid was either cDNA or gDNA, and it came from T cells, B-cell-depleted T cells, or PBMCs.

Under the authors' procedure: Scientists estimated how many nucleated cells there were by amplifying reference gene primers. This table comes from immunoSEQ multiplex PCR, and its TCRdb copy is limited to in-frame clones, with some not included. V and J calls and clone size are copied from that table; D and trimming were computed from the DNA. This table holds some 330,000 clones, over 75% found once. Looked up from germline, CDR1 is SEHNR and CDR2 is FQNEAQ (reference sequence). The CDR3 totals 13 residues. Trimming removed 6 bases from V and 7 bases from J; junction bases left unmatched: 7. Individuals aged 18 to 89 years were recruited from fewer than 30 US areas. Among Cohort 3 donors, those recovered had two negative PCRs, clearance, or symptom resolution.

This sequence joins TRBV7-9 and TRBJ1-2; 8 bases are a match to TRBD1. This clonotype originated in a man younger than 40 who had recovered from COVID-19. Source material: PBMCs or T cells enriched from blood (not recorded which). The CDR3 sequence is CASSPTGGTGYTF. CDR3 nucleotides: TGTGCCAGCAGTCCCACAGGGGGGACTGGCTACACCTTC.